This TCR beta chain was recorded in a study of shared clonotypes between healthy human individuals. Study as a whole: Those who served as donors were a couple of women and a few men between the ages of 18 and 49. Findings of the study overall: Of the naive CD4 clonotypes, approximately 5% were shared across a few donors. As a rule, naive subsets had a larger estimated richness than memory subsets.

Worth noting for this clone: Antigen: not known.

The CDR3 is 16 amino acids. Germline V gene lookup returns CDR1 MNHNY and CDR2 SVGAGI (reference sequence). V was pared by 7 bases and J by 3 bases, with 20 bases between. Deep level was the assay's run setting. The method was immunoSEQ multiplex PCR; TCRdb's version includes in-frame clones alone and lacks a portion of them. This sample carries 2,100,000 or so clones, approximately 94% of them seen once, and the ten largest clones take approximately 0.13%. The genes are TRBV6-6 and TRBJ2-3; possibly TRBD2 for D (6 bases). The clonotype comes from a man between 18 and 29 years old in good health. Sample: naive CD4+ T cells sorted from blood. Subset denoted: CD45RA+ positively selected. The CDR3 loop is CASITGEGRGTDTQYF. As DNA, the CDR3 is TGTGCCAGCATTACGGGAGAGGGTCGTGGTACAGATACGCAGTATTTT.